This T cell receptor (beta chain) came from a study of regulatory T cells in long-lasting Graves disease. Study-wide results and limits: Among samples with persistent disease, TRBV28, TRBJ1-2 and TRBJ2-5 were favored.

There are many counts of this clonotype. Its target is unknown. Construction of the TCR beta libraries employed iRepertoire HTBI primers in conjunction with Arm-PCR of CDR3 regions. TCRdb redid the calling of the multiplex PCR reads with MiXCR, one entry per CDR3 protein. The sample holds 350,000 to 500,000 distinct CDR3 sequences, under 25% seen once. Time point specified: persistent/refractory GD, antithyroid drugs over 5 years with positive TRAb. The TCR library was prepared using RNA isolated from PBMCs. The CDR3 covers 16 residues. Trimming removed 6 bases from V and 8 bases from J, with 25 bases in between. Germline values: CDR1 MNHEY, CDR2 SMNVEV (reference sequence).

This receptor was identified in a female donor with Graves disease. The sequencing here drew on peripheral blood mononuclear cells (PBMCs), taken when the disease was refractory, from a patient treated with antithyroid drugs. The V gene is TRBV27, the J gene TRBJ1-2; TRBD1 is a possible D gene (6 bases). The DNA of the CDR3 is TGTGCCAGCAGAGAAGACAGGCCGGAAAGTGGGGGAGGCTACACCTTC. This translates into CASREDRPESGGGYTF.